The clone carrying this T cell receptor (beta chain) came up many times. Its antigen is still unknown. This entry belongs to a study of regulatory T cells in long-lasting Graves disease. Building of the TCR beta libraries involved iRepertoire HTBI primers and Arm-PCR of CDR3 regions. TCRdb called the multiplex PCR reads again in MiXCR, with one record for every CDR3 protein. Counted here are about 470,000 distinct CDR3 sequences, under 25% occurring once; the ten biggest clones make up 7.8%. The CDR3 loop spans 13 amino acids. The germline CDR1 and CDR2 sequences are KGHDR and SFDVKD. Deletions cut 3 bases from V and 3 bases from J, with 7 bases between. Study results and caveats: The study found lower TCR diversity in persistent Graves' patients than in newly diagnosed ones.

Time point meaning: persistent/refractory GD, antithyroid drugs over 5 years with positive TRAb. Generation of the TCR library employed RNA extracted from PBMCs. The sample was peripheral blood mononuclear cells (PBMCs), taken when the disease was refractory, from a patient treated with antithyroid drugs. V usage is TRBV24-1 and J usage is TRBJ1-2; weak D call: TRBD1 (5 bases). The receptor comes from a female donor with Graves disease. The CDR3 nucleotides are TGTGCCACCAGTGATCCCAGGGACTATGGCTACACCTTC. It translates to CATSDPRDYGYTF.